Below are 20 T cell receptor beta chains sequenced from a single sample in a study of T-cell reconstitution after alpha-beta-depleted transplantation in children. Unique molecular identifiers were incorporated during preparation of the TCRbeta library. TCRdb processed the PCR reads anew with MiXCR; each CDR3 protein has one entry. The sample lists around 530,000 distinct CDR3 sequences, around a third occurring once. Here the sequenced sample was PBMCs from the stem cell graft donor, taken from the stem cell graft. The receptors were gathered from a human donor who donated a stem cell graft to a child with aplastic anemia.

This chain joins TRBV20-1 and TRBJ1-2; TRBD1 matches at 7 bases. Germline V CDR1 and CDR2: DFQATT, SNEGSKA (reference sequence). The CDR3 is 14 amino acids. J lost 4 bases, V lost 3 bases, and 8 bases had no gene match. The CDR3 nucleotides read TGCAGTGCTAGGCCCGGGGGGACAGTCTATGGCTACACCTTC. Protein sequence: CSARPGGTVYGYTF.

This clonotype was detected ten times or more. CDR3 in DNA: TGCAGTGCTAGAAGGACAGGGAATGGTGGCTACACCTTC. It yields the protein CSARRTGNGGYTF. This chain joins TRBV20-1 and TRBJ1-2; 8 nucleotides align to TRBD1. Germline CDR1 reads DFQATT; CDR2 reads SNEGSKA (reference sequence). After removal of 2 bases from V and 7 bases from J, the junction contained 6 bases not matched to a gene. CDR3 length: 13 residues.

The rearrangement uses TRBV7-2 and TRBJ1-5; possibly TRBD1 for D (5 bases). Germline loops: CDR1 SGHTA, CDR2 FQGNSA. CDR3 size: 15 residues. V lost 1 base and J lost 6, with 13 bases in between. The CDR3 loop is CASSLGRVMGQPQHF. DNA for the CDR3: TGTGCCAGCAGCTTAGGCAGGGTCATGGGTCAGCCCCAGCATTTT.

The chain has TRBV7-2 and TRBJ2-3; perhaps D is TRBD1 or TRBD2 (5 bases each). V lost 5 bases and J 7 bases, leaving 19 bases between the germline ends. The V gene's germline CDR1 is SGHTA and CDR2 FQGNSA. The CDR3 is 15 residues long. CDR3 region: CASSPGDGLSYTQYF. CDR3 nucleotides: TGTGCCAGCAGCCCCGGGGACGGGCTGAGTTATACGCAGTATTTT.

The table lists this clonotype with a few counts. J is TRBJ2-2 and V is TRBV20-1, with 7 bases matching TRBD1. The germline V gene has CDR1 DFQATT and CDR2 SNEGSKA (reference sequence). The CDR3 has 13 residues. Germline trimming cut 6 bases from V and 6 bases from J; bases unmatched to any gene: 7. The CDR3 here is CSAAQGWAGELFF. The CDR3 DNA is TGCAGTGCAGCACAGGGGTGGGCCGGGGAGCTGTTTTTT.

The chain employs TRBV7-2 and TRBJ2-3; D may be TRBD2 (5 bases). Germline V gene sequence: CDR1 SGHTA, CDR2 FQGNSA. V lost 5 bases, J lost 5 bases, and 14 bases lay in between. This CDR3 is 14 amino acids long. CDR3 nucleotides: TGTGCCAGCAGCGCCGGGCTAGCTGGAGATACGCAGTATTTT. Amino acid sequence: CASSAGLAGDTQYF. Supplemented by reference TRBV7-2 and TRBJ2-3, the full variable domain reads GAGVSQSPSNKVTEKGKDVELRCDPISGHTALYWYRQSLGQGLEFLIYFQGNSAPDKSGLPSDRFSAERTGGSVSTLTIQRTQQEDSAVYLCASSAGLAGDTQYFGPGTRLTVL.

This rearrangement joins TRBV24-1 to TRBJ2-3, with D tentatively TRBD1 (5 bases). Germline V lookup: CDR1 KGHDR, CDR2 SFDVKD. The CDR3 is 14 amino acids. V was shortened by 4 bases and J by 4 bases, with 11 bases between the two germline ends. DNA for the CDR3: TGTGCCACCAGTGACGCCAGGGAAGCAGATACGCAGTATTTT. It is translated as CATSDAREADTQYF.

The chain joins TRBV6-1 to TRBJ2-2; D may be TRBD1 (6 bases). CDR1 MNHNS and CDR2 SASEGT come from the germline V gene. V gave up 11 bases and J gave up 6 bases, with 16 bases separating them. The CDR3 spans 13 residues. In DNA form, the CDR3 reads TGTGCCCACAACAGGGAAGGAGCCGGGGAGCTGTTTTTT. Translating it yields CAHNREGAGELFF.

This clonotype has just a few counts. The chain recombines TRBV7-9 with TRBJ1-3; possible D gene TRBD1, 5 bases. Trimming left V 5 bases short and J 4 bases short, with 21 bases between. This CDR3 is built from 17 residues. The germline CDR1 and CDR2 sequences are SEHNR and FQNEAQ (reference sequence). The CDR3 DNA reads TGTGCCAGCAGCCCTCGGGGGGGGATGAGGAGCGGAAACACCATATATTTT. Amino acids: CASSPRGGMRSGNTIYF. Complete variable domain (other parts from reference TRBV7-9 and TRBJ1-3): DTGVSQNPRHKITKRGQNVTFRCDPISEHNRLYWYRQTLGQGPEFLTYFQNEAQLEKSRLLSDRFSAERPKGSFSTLEIQRTEQGDSAMYLCASSPRGGMRSGNTIYFGEGSWLTVV.

The DNA of the CDR3 is TGTGCCAGCGCGACGCAGTATTTT. Protein sequence: CASATQYF. The chain has TRBV2 and TRBJ2-3; D is ambiguous. CDR3 length: 8 amino acids. V lost 8 bases to trimming and J lost 9 bases, with 3 bases between them. Germline values: CDR1 SNHLY, CDR2 FYNNEI.

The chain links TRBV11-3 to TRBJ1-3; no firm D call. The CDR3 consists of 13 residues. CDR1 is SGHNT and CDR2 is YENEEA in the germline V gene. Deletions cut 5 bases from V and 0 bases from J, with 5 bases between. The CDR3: CASSTVSGNTIYF. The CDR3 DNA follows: TGTGCCAGCAGCACAGTCTCTGGAAACACCATATATTTT. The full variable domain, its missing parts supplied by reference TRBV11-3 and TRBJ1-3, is EAGVVQSPRYKIIEKKQPVAFWCNPISGHNTLYWYLQNLGQGPELLIRYENEEAVDDSQLPKDRFSAERLKGVDSTLKIQPAELGDSAVYLCASSTVSGNTIYFGEGSWLTVV.

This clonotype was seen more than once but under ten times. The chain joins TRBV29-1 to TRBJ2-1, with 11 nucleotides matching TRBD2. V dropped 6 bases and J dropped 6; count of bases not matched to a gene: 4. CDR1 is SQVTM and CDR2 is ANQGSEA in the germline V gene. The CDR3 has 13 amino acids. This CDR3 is CSVTSGAGNEQFF. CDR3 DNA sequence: TGCAGCGTGACTAGCGGGGCAGGCAATGAGCAGTTCTTC.

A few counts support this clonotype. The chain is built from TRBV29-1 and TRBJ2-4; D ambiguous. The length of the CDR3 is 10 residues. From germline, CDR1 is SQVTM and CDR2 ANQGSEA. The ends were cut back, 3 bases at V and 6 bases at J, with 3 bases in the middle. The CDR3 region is CSVEGNIQYF. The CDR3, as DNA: TGCAGCGTTGAGGGAAACATTCAGTACTTC.

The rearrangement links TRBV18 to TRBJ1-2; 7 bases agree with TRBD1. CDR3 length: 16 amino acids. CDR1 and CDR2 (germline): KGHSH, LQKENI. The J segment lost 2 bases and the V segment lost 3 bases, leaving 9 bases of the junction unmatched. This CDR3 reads CASSPRPDRTNYGYTF. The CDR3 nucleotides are TGTGCCAGCTCACCGCGACCGGACAGGACAAACTATGGCTACACCTTC.

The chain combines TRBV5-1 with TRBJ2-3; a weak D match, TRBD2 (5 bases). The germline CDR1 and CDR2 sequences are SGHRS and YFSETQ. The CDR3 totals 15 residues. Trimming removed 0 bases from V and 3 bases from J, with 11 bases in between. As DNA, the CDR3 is TGCGCCAGCAGCTTGGATCGCGAGCGGACAGATACGCAGTATTTT. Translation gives CASSLDRERTDTQYF.

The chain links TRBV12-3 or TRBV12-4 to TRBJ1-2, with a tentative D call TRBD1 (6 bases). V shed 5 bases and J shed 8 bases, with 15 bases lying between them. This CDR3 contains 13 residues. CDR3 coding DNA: TGTGCCAGCAGTGAACAGGGCGTTAACGGCTACACCTTC. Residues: CASSEQGVNGYTF.

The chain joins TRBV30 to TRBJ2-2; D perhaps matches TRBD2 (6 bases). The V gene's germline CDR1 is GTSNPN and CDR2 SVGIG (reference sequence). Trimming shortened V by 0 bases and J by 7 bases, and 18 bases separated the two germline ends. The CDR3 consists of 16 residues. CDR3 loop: CAWSVGSGLRDGELFF. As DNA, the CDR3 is TGTGCCTGGAGTGTCGGAAGCGGGTTAAGGGACGGGGAGCTGTTTTTT.

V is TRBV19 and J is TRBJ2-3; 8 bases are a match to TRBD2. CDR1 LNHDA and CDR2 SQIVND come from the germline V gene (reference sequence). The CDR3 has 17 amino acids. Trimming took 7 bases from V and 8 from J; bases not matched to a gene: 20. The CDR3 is CASKRHLSGGGSATQYF. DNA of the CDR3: TGTGCCAGTAAACGACATTTGAGCGGGGGAGGATCCGCTACGCAGTATTTT.

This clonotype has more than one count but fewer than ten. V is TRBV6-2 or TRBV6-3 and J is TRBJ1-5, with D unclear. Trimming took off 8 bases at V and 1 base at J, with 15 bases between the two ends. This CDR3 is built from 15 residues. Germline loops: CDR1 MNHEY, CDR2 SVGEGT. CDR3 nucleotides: TGTGCCAGCGACCGTGGGGAATCAAGCAATCAGCCCCAGCATTTT. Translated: CASDRGESSNQPQHF.

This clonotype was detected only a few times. The CDR3, as DNA: TGTGCCAGCAGTTTTATACGACGGACGGCGAACACCGGGGAGCTGTTTTTT. It is translated as CASSFIRRTANTGELFF. This chain joins TRBV6-2 or TRBV6-3 and TRBJ2-2; no clear D. Germline lookup yields CDR1 MNHEY and CDR2 SVGEGT. V lost 4 bases and J 0 bases, leaving 15 bases between the germline ends. The CDR3 contains 17 residues.